This paragraph reports one T cell receptor beta chain. No antigen is known for it. Base qualities are not at hand, and no much larger clone is one base apart. The cohort comprised some 700 healthy bone marrow donors. At the time of sampling, all cohort members were nominally healthy, though unrecorded immune exposures were likely present. The donor tested CMV seronegative and was one of the 352 seronegative cohort members. A peripheral blood sample was provided by each donor, and peripheral blood mononuclear cells were used for TCR beta sequencing. The Qiagen DNeasy Blood Extraction Kit was used to extract genomic DNA from the blood cell samples. Library prep was done by the immunoSEQ multiplex PCR assay. For the multiplex PCR, a mixture combining 60 forward primers for TCR Vbeta segments and 13 reverse primers for TCR Jbeta segments was used. A multiplex PCR assay on genomic DNA amplified the CDR3 region of rearranged TCR beta genes. The amplified TCR beta libraries were sequenced on the Illumina HiSeq System as 87-base-pair reads. Under the source paper's analysis protocol: A later analysis counted about 80 million unique TCR beta chains across the 550 to 750 repertoires, and around 9.9 million of these chains were shared by at least two donors. Raw reads were error-corrected and collapsed into unique sequences with a nearest-neighbor algorithm that merged closely related sequences to remove PCR and sequencing errors. To assign V, D and J gene segments, CDR3 sequences were aligned to IMGT reference sequences. Each retained sequence needed at least a six-nucleotide match to both a V gene segment and a J gene segment. A rearrangement was called productive if the CDR3 had no stop codons and remained in frame with V and J, and every other rearrangement was called non-productive. CDR3 was defined according to IMGT convention as the region running from the second conserved V-encoded cysteine to the conserved J-encoded phenylalanine. The earlier analysis of fewer than 700 of the donors excluded sequences that lacked an unambiguous match to a single V gene segment. An earlier analysis of about 590 of the donors classified V segments as functional when productive rearrangements were above 56.7% and as segregating when the standard deviation between donors was above 5%. A statistical classification framework was developed to diagnose cytomegalovirus status using the catalog of TCR beta chain sequences. In a later analysis, V and J genes were assigned by comparing TCR nucleotide sequences against IMGT/GENE-DB human TR gene sequences. A later analysis assigned CDR3 sequences and most-parsimonious VDJ recombination scenarios with the TCRdist pipeline. A later analysis defined each TCR beta chain by its CDR3 amino acid sequence plus V-gene family, and excluded reads lacking a unique V-gene family. In a later analysis, fewer than 600 highly shared, low-generation-probability nucleotide sequences were removed to address suspected cross-contamination and a sequencing artifact. In a later analysis, a clonal expansion index for each public chain was calculated from normalized within-repertoire ranks of inferred template counts. A later analysis computed generation probabilities with a VDJ recombination model fitted to out-of-frame rearrangements, and checked the results against IGoR. In a later analysis, hypergeometric tests were used to score TCR-TCR, TCR-HLA and TCR-CMV co-occurrence, with a repertoire-size bias correction applied to TCR pairs. To estimate false discovery rates, a later analysis permuted the HLA or CMV assignments 20 times. A later analysis grouped co-occurring TCRs with DBSCAN, adding TCRdist sequence similarity when clustering within HLA-allele-positive subsets. For co-occurrence clustering, repertoires with fewer than 30,000 or more than 120,000 public chains were excluded, along with 5 or 6 repertoires with anomalous nucleotide sharing. This is the immuneACCESS table as TCRdb keeps it, with only in-frame sequences that have V and J called. A part of the clones is gone; compared with another copy, unresolved V genes explain less than half, and the rest is unexplained. The DNA gave D and trimming, while V, J and clone size come from that table. The sample data list 110,000 to 150,000 clones, and around 79% of these were observed just once. The ten largest clones take up 1.7% of the sample.

The data are from a study of cytomegalovirus exposure and HLA in healthy donors (dated by TCRdb to about 2017). Describing the broader study: According to an earlier analysis of a few hundred of the donors, about 179 million T cells yielded 100 million or so unique TCR beta sequences and around 280 Gb of sequence data. Every discovery cohort repertoire had been produced on one sequencing platform. The aim of the study was to test whether cataloging public T cell receptors could identify signatures of past pathogen exposure. Besides the first cohort of about 730 subjects, a separate validation cohort made up of roughly 120 different subjects was used. HLA typing covered class I and class II loci at four-digit resolution. In a later analysis, previously published TCR beta repertoires from 550 to 700 donors were re-analyzed and high-resolution HLA genotyping was added so that TCR occurrence patterns could be studied. The study profiled the T cell repertoires of under 700 subjects by immunosequencing and related them to cytomegalovirus serostatus. Rather than using new phenotypic data, the later analysis identified candidate immune exposures from TCR beta sequences and from how often those sequences occurred across donors. Among several hundred genotyped donors of the cohort, an average of around 250,000 unique TCR beta nucleotide sequences was sequenced per donor, of which about 19% were non-productive. Roughly 5 DR-DQ haplotypes were handled as single units for association and clustering, since linkage in the cohort was strong. Donor age, sex, ethnicity and CMV serostatus were compiled alongside the repertoire data. An early release that covered 640 HLA-typed donors contained 250 to 350 gigabases of sequencing data and 65 million to 100 million unique TCR sequences. Of the 300 to 500 genotyped donors, roughly 76% were placed in the genetic ancestry cluster associated with self-reported Caucasian donors. An earlier analysis of a few hundred of the donors applied high-throughput TCR beta sequencing to assess whether each TCR beta V gene segment acted as functional or pseudogenic. Typing coverage differed by locus: A, B, C, DRB1 and DQB1 were typed in about 620-640 donors, DQA1 in 522, DPA1 in around 580, and DPB1 in 400 to 480. In a later genetic analysis, genome-wide SNP genotypes for about 55% of the roughly 670 donors were used, and that subset was treated as a discovery cohort. To predict cytomegalovirus infection status, the study brought together high-throughput TCR immunosequencing, statistical association of individual TCRs with disease status, and machine learning. Broad study findings and their caveats: CMV serostatus was the only immune exposure information available for the cohort. A later analysis reported that several top co-occurrence clusters appeared linked to parvovirus B19, influenza, CMV and Epstein-Barr virus. In a later analysis, 16,951 TCR beta sequences were associated with specific HLA alleles at a false discovery rate of 0.05. V-gene and J-gene trimming of TCR beta chains was associated with a missense DCLRE1C variant in a later genetic analysis, and the association was replicated in an independent cohort. Assigning TCR associations to individual alleles was difficult when HLA alleles, especially DR and DQ, strongly co-occurred. The presence/absence analyses assumed that sequencing depth was roughly uniform across donors, and that assumption may not be true. Three of the identified cytomegalovirus-associated TCR beta chains were confirmed in vitro to be specific for cytomegalovirus antigens. According to a later analysis, TCR association rates differed among HLA loci, with DRB1 alleles showing the most associated TCRs and HLA-C alleles showing the fewest. A later analysis found that HLA-associated TCR beta chains were more clonally expanded and had lower generation probabilities than equally common non-associated chains. Because the 87-base-pair reads could not distinguish some IMGT-functional V segments, including TRBV6-2 and TRBV6-3, those segments were excluded. While some public TCRs were present in many individuals, most TCR sequences turned up only very rarely across donors. This cohort had only TCR beta chains sequenced, and the lack of alpha or paired-chain data limited which features could be detected. A further reported finding was that TCR beta sequences accurately predicted the HLA-A and HLA-B alleles for most subjects in the first cohort. A cluster of highly shared sequence variants was judged likely to represent a technical artifact of the sequencing pipeline. Compared with the roughly 710-donor mean, donors in an Asian-associated ancestry cluster had fewer N-insertions in productive TCRs, according to a later genetic analysis. A total of about 150 TCR beta chains were listed by the study as associated with cytomegalovirus. Because counts were too low, about 15 rarely observed V segments, including chromosome 9 orphons, were left out of the earlier analysis of 587 of the donors. Correlated functional status among segregating V segments might be attributable to linkage disequilibrium, but an unknown experimental factor could not be ruled out. The authors suggested that the approach could potentially be generalized to other disease states and immunological phenotypes. According to a later analysis, most CMV-associated TCR beta chains appeared to be HLA-restricted, and the HLA associations seemed to be driven largely by CMV exposure. The classifier was reported to diagnose cytomegalovirus status with high specificity and sensitivity in both the original and validation cohorts. In an earlier analysis of approximately 590 of the donors, most TCR beta V segments appeared in productive rearrangements about 87% or about 30% of the time, broadly matching IMGT annotations. Because HLA typing was missing for some donors at each locus, association tests included only the typed subset.

CDR1 and CDR2 were assigned from the germline V gene as SQVTM and ANQGSEA. Relative to germline, V is 7 bases shorter and J is 2 bases shorter, with 14 bases between their ends. The CDR3 spans 13 residues, from the cysteine through the phenylalanine. CDR3 DNA only is kept here, 39 bases in frame from base 1. Sequenced input: PBMCs. The chain uses TRBV29-1 and TRBJ1-1; the D gene is perhaps TRBD1, from 6 matching bases. The receptor comes from a woman in her 30s in good health and CMV-seronegative. The CDR3 corresponds to CSGDQGHNTEAFF. The bases read TGCAGCGGAGATCAGGGGCACAACACTGAAGCTTTCTTT.